Listed here are 8 T cell receptor beta chains from one sample, sequenced in a study of blood T cell repertoires in COVID-19. This table comes from immunoSEQ multiplex PCR, and its TCRdb copy is limited to in-frame clones, with some not included. The sample includes a few hundred thousand clones, around 86% of them seen just once. Source material: peripheral blood. These receptors were collected from a man aged 60-69 years with acute or convalescent COVID-19.

J is TRBJ2-1 and V is TRBV18; 7 bases are shared with TRBD2. V lost 0 bases and J lost 3; bases outside the gene matches: 8. The CDR3 consists of 17 residues. Germline-derived CDR1 and CDR2 are KGHSH and LQKENI. CDR3 sequence: CASSPPDWLADYNEQFF. The DNA for the CDR3 is TGTGCCAGCTCACCACCGGATTGGCTAGCGGACTACAATGAGCAGTTCTTC.

The chain recombines TRBV18 with TRBJ2-7; D unresolved. Germline V lookup: CDR1 KGHSH, CDR2 LQKENI. Trimming removed 6 bases from V and 5 bases from J, with 14 bases in between. The CDR3 consists of 13 residues. CDR3 loop: CASSPTQAHEQYF. CDR3 coding DNA: TGTGCCAGCTCTCCCACGCAGGCTCACGAGCAGTACTTC.

This chain joins TRBV5-6 and TRBJ1-1, with unresolved D. The germline V gene encodes CDR1 SGHDT and CDR2 YYEEEE. V gave up 4 bases and J gave up 1 base, with 14 bases separating them. The CDR3 extends over 15 amino acids. CDR3 protein: CASSPLKRRNTEAFF. The CDR3 bases are TGTGCCAGCAGCCCCCTTAAGAGGAGGAACACTGAAGCTTTCTTT.

The count of this clone is one. This chain joins TRBV24-1 and TRBJ2-2; 9 bases line up with TRBD1. Germline V gene lookup returns CDR1 KGHDR and CDR2 SFDVKD. V was clipped by 4 bases and J by 4 bases; unmatched bases: 6. CDR3 length: 16 residues. The CDR3 region is CATSDPGTGTTGELFF. DNA of the CDR3: TGTGCCACCAGTGACCCCGGGACAGGGACCACCGGGGAGCTGTTTTTT.

A single count supports this clone. The chain links TRBV5-1 to TRBJ2-7; tentatively, D is TRBD1 (6 bases). CDR3 length: 15 residues. Germline V CDR1 and CDR2: SGHRS, YFSETQ. Between the trimmed V and J ends, which lost 4 bases and 5 bases, there was a span of 19 bases. The CDR3 sequence: CASSQQTGLSDEQYF. DNA of the CDR3: TGCGCCAGCAGCCAACAAACAGGGTTGAGCGACGAGCAGTACTTC.

The chain links TRBV11-3 to TRBJ2-2; D possibly corresponds to TRBD2 (5 bases). The CDR3 covers 14 residues. Trimming took 0 bases from V and 5 from J, leaving 7 bases between them. Germline CDR1 reads SGHNT; CDR2 reads YENEEA. CDR3 bases: TGTGCCAGCAGCTTAGATACGGGGACCGGGGAGCTGTTTTTT. Its translation is CASSLDTGTGELFF.

V usage is TRBV2 and J usage is TRBJ1-1, with 12 bases identical to TRBD1. From germline, CDR1 is SNHLY and CDR2 FYNNEI. The CDR3 runs to 15 residues. V lost 9 bases to trimming and J lost 5 bases; unmatched junction nucleotides: 10. The CDR3 nucleotides read TGTGCCAGGGCCAGCCGGGACAGGGGGCGGACTGAAGCTTTCTTT. Residues: CARASRDRGRTEAFF. The full variable domain, with the rest looked up from reference TRBV2 and TRBJ1-1, is EPEVTQTPSHQVTQMGQEVILRCVPISNHLYFYWYRQILGQKVEFLVSFYNNEISEKSEIFDDQFSVERPDGSNFTLKIRSTKLEDSAMYFCARASRDRGRTEAFFGQGTRLTVV.

The rearrangement uses TRBV6-5 and TRBJ1-5; D may be TRBD1 (6 bases). Trimming took off 6 bases at V and 7 bases at J, with 16 bases between the two ends. There are 14 residues in the CDR3. CDR1 and CDR2 (germline): MNHEY, SVGAGI. CDR3 amino acids: CASREDSRQQPQHF. The DNA of the CDR3 is TGTGCCAGCAGAGAGGACAGTAGACAACAGCCCCAGCATTTT.